The 25 T cell receptor beta chains below were found in one sample sequenced in a study of cytomegalovirus exposure and HLA in healthy donors (dated by TCRdb to the late 2010s). Library generation was performed with the immunoSEQ multiplex PCR assay. For the multiplex PCR, a mixture combining 60 forward primers for TCR Vbeta segments and 13 reverse primers for TCR Jbeta segments was used. TCRdb retrieved this table from immuneACCESS and kept in-frame rearrangements only. Not all clones are present; in checked studies, unresolved V genes account for under half, and no reason is known for the remainder. Across this sample there are approximately 190,000 clones, with 78% seen only once. The ten largest clones represent around 6% of the sample. The sample consisted of PBMCs. These receptors originate from a woman in her thirties in good health and CMV-seropositive.

This chain joins TRBV25-1 and TRBJ1-2; D ambiguous. Germline loops: CDR1 MGHDK, CDR2 SYGVNS. The CDR3 extends over 12 amino acids. V lost 4 bases to trimming and J lost 5 bases, with 8 bases between them. CDR3 in amino acids: CASSVTEYGYTF. The DNA for the CDR3 is TGTGCCAGCAGTGTGACTGAATATGGCTACACCTTC.

This clone came up once. The chain combines TRBV5-1 with TRBJ1-4; a weak D match, TRBD1 (5 bases). This CDR3 is built from 14 residues. V gave up 3 bases and J gave up 8 bases, with 14 bases separating them. Germline V gene data show CDR1 as SGHRS and CDR2 as YFSETQ. The CDR3 loop reads CASSYGGVREKLFF. The CDR3 DNA follows: TGCGCCAGCAGCTATGGAGGGGTGAGGGAAAAACTGTTTTTT. Combining the CDR3 with reference TRBV5-1 and TRBJ1-4 gives the whole variable domain KAGVTQTPRYLIKTRGQQVTLSCSPISGHRSVSWYQQTPGQGLQFLFEYFSETQRNKGNFPGRFSGRQFSNSRSEMNVSTLELGDSALYLCASSYGGVREKLFFGSGTQLSVL.

The CDR3 reads CASSFQQGYEQYF. The CDR3 DNA sequence: TGTGCCAGCAGTTTTCAACAGGGTTACGAGCAGTACTTC. The chain links TRBV5-5 to TRBJ2-7, with D perhaps matching TRBD1 (6 bases). This CDR3 contains 13 residues. CDR1 and CDR2 (germline): SGHKS, YYEKEE (reference sequence). Trimming removed 5 bases at V and 4 bases at J, with 13 bases between.

This clone was recorded a few times. The V and J genes are TRBV5-4 and TRBJ1-4, with D unresolved. The V end lost 1 base, the J end lost 8 bases, and 12 bases lay between the germline ends. The V gene's germline CDR1 is SGHNT and CDR2 YYREEE (reference sequence). The CDR3 has 14 residues. As DNA, the CDR3 is TGTGCCAGCAGCTTGATAAGCAACCAAGAAAAACTGTTTTTT. It codes for CASSLISNQEKLFF.

The chain is built from TRBV5-5 and TRBJ2-7; the D gene is possibly TRBD1 (6 bases). The germline V gene encodes CDR1 SGHKS and CDR2 YYEKEE (reference sequence). The V end was cut by 4 bases, the J end by 2 bases, with 16 bases between. The length of the CDR3 is 15 residues. The CDR3 reads CASSLQGLGPYEQYF. DNA of the CDR3: TGTGCCAGCAGCCTACAGGGCCTTGGCCCCTACGAGCAGTACTTC.

V is TRBV4-1 and J is TRBJ1-4, with 7 bases identical to TRBD1. CDR3 length equals 19 residues. V was pared by 4 bases and J by 2 bases, with 16 bases of the junction left unmatched. Germline V gene data show CDR1 as MGHRA and CDR2 as YSYEKL. Here the CDR3 reads CASSRVTGVPSVTNEKLFF. CDR3 nucleotides: TGCGCCAGCAGCCGGGTCACAGGGGTCCCGAGCGTGACTAATGAAAAACTGTTTTTT.

The rearrangement uses TRBV5-1 and TRBJ2-7; 9 nucleotides align to TRBD2. The ends lost 4 bases at V and 1 base at J; junction bases unmatched: 12. Germline CDR1 and CDR2: SGHRS and YFSETQ. CDR3 length: 17 residues. As DNA, the CDR3 is TGCGCCAGCAGCCCCCGTGGGGCTCTAGCGGGGTCCTACGAGCAGTACTTC. It is translated as CASSPRGALAGSYEQYF. Using reference TRBV5-1 and TRBJ2-7 for the parts outside the CDR3, the full variable domain is KAGVTQTPRYLIKTRGQQVTLSCSPISGHRSVSWYQQTPGQGLQFLFEYFSETQRNKGNFPGRFSGRQFSNSRSEMNVSTLELGDSALYLCASSPRGALAGSYEQYFGPGTRLTVT.

The rearrangement joins TRBV27 to TRBJ2-5, with D tentatively TRBD1 (6 bases). Germline CDR1 and CDR2: MNHEY and SMNVEV (reference sequence). Deletions cut 5 bases from V and 1 base from J, with 11 bases between. The CDR3 spans 14 residues. CDR3 loop: CASSTRQAQETQYF. CDR3 nucleotides: TGTGCCAGCAGTACACGACAGGCCCAAGAGACCCAGTACTTC.

This clone appeared once. The chain combines TRBV14 with TRBJ2-2, with 7 bases lining up with TRBD1. J was trimmed by 1 base and V by 3 bases; bases with no gene match: 5. Germline CDR1 reads SGHDN; CDR2 reads FVKESK. The CDR3 extends over 16 amino acids. The CDR3 coding sequence is TGTGCCAGCAGCCACAAAACAGGGGTGAACACCGGGGAGCTGTTTTTT. This sequence encodes CASSHKTGVNTGELFF.

J is TRBJ2-3 and V is TRBV10-1, with D possibly matching TRBD1 (6 bases). The CDR3 loop spans 13 amino acids. In germline, CDR1 is WNHNN, CDR2 SYGVQD (reference sequence). The V end lost 6 bases, the J end lost 4 bases, and 11 bases lay between the germline ends. CDR3 sequence: CASRQSGADTQYF. DNA of the CDR3: TGCGCCAGCAGACAGTCAGGGGCAGATACGCAGTATTTT.

On this clone: One junction end disagrees with the germline gene, perhaps due to a read error. This rearrangement joins TRBV18 to TRBJ2-7; 8 bases map to TRBD2. From germline, CDR1 is KGHSH and CDR2 LQKENI. The CDR3 has 14 amino acids. The CDR3 is CASSPRSGLEVLHF. DNA for the CDR3: TGTGCCAGCTCACCACGTTCGGGACTAGAGGTTTTGCACTTC.

This clone was recorded once. The V call is TRBV18, the J call TRBJ2-7; 8 nucleotides align to TRBD2. V shed 4 bases, J shed 4 bases, and the junction held 3 bases outside the gene matches. CDR1 is KGHSH, CDR2 LQKENI, per germline. The length of the CDR3 is 13 residues. This CDR3 is CASSQREMYEQYF. The CDR3 DNA is TGTGCCAGCTCACAGCGGGAGATGTACGAGCAGTACTTC.

The J gene is TRBJ1-5, the V gene TRBV7-2; D unclear. Trimming took off 5 bases at V and 3 bases at J, with 8 bases between the two ends. The CDR3 loop spans 13 amino acids. CDR1 SGHTA and CDR2 FQGNSA come from the germline V gene. The CDR3 sequence: CASSPTSNQPQHF. The CDR3, as DNA: TGTGCCAGCAGCCCGACATCCAATCAGCCCCAGCATTTT. Full variable domain (missing parts from reference TRBV7-2 and TRBJ1-5): GAGVSQSPSNKVTEKGKDVELRCDPISGHTALYWYRQSLGQGLEFLIYFQGNSAPDKSGLPSDRFSAERTGGSVSTLTIQRTQQEDSAVYLCASSPTSNQPQHFGDGTRLSIL.

The J gene is TRBJ1-1, the V gene TRBV28, with D tentatively TRBD1 (6 bases). V lost 6 bases and J 5 bases, leaving 16 bases between the germline ends. CDR3 size: 14 residues. In germline, CDR1 is MDHEN, CDR2 SYDVKM. CDR3: CASSSLGQRTEAFF. CDR3 in DNA: TGTGCCAGCAGCTCCCTCGGACAGAGAACTGAAGCTTTCTTT.

The V gene is TRBV4-1, the J gene TRBJ2-7, with D possibly TRBD2 on 5 matching bases. Germline lookup yields CDR1 MGHRA and CDR2 YSYEKL. There are 14 residues in the CDR3. The germline V and J ends were trimmed by 0 bases and 3 bases, with 9 bases remaining between them. CDR3 bases: TGCGCCAGCAGCCAAGATTCCGAGGGCTACGAGCAGTACTTC. It translates to CASSQDSEGYEQYF.

This clone was counted a few times. The junction departs from germline at one end; a sequencing error may be responsible. This chain connects TRBV5-8 to TRBJ1-1, with 9 bases matching TRBD1. CDR3 size: 11 residues. Germline V gives CDR1 SGHTS, CDR2 YDEGEE. The CDR3: CASDWRGQGSF. CDR3 coding DNA: TGTGCCAGCGACTGGAGGGGACAGGGTAGTTTT.

The rearrangement uses TRBV6-1 and TRBJ2-7; maybe TRBD1 (5 bases). Germline values: CDR1 MNHNS, CDR2 SASEGT. CDR3 length equals 13 residues. Trimming shortened V by 6 bases and J by 4 bases, and 13 bases separated the two germline ends. CDR3 sequence: CASRRQGLYEQYF. The DNA of the CDR3 is TGTGCCAGCAGACGCCAGGGATTATACGAGCAGTACTTC.

CDR3 amino acids: CASIGLAGGNEQFF. CDR3 in DNA: TGTGCCAGCATTGGGCTAGCGGGAGGAAATGAGCAGTTCTTC. The chain links TRBV2 to TRBJ2-1; 11 nucleotides align to TRBD2. V lost 7 bases, J lost 7 bases, and 6 bases stayed unmatched. This CDR3 is 14 amino acids long. Per the germline V gene, CDR1 is SNHLY and CDR2 is FYNNEI.

The J gene is TRBJ1-1, the V gene TRBV4-3; 9 bases match TRBD1. V dropped 2 bases and J dropped 5; count of bases not matched to a gene: 3. The CDR3 is 14 amino acids. The V gene's germline CDR1 is LGHNA and CDR2 YSLEER. The CDR3 DNA reads as TGCGCCAGCAGCCAATACGGGACAGGGACTGAAGCTTTCTTT. This sequence encodes CASSQYGTGTEAFF.

This rearrangement joins TRBV2 to TRBJ2-5; 9 bases are a match to TRBD2. Germline CDR1 is SNHLY and CDR2 is FYNNEI. After removal of 6 bases from V and 5 bases from J, the junction contained 4 bases not matched to a gene. CDR3 length equals 13 residues. The CDR3 reads CASRATSGETQYF. CDR3 nucleotide sequence: TGTGCCAGCAGGGCGACTAGCGGCGAGACCCAGTACTTC.

The V and J genes are TRBV6-1 and TRBJ1-2, with D unresolved. CDR3 size: 14 residues. The V end was cut by 2 bases, the J end by 4 bases, with 11 bases between. In germline, CDR1 is MNHNS, CDR2 SASEGT. CDR3 nucleotide sequence: TGTGCCAGCAGTGAACCCATTTGGAGCTATGGCTACACCTTC. Translated: CASSEPIWSYGYTF.

This clone was seen only a few times. The J gene is TRBJ1-2, the V gene TRBV27; D is possibly TRBD1 (5 bases). The CDR3 is 13 amino acids. V lost 6 bases and J 6 bases, leaving 14 bases between the germline ends. Germline assignment: CDR1 MNHEY and CDR2 SMNVEV (reference sequence). The CDR3 reads CASSFGTGHGYTF. As DNA, the CDR3 is TGTGCCAGCAGCTTCGGTACAGGTCATGGCTACACCTTC.

V gene TRBV4-3 combines with J gene TRBJ1-2; D call uncertain. V lost 2 bases and J lost 7, with 14 bases in between. The CDR3 length is 14 residues. CDR1 is LGHNA and CDR2 is YSLEER in the germline V gene. CDR3 region: CASSQNHGEGGYTF. In nucleotides, the CDR3 is TGCGCCAGCAGCCAAAATCACGGAGAGGGTGGCTACACCTTC.

CDR3 DNA: TGCGCCAGCAGCTTAGGGGCGGGAAACCTCGTCGGCGGCTACACCTTC. Protein: CASSLGAGNLVGGYTF. The V gene is TRBV5-1, the J gene TRBJ1-2, with D maybe TRBD1 (5 bases). V was trimmed by 2 bases and J by 8 bases, leaving 22 bases between them. Germline V lookup: CDR1 SGHRS, CDR2 YFSETQ. This CDR3 has 16 residues.

The chain has TRBV4-1 and TRBJ2-7, with 9 bases fitting TRBD1. CDR3 size: 15 residues. The V gene end was trimmed by 1 base and the J gene end by 3 bases; junction bases not matched to a gene: 4. Per germline, CDR1 MGHRA and CDR2 YSYEKL. Here the CDR3 DNA reads TGCGCCAGCAGCCAAGTGAGGGACAGGGTCTACGAGCAGTACTTC. It is translated as CASSQVRDRVYEQYF.